The TCR beta chain under discussion was sequenced for a study of memory CD4+ T cells and cytomegalovirus serostatus. The study's findings and limits: Each of approximately 73 CMV-associated TCRbeta sequences occurred in one to five individuals.

The V end lost 0 bases, the J end lost 2 bases, and 12 bases lay between the germline ends. Per germline, CDR1 SGHKS and CDR2 YYEKEE (reference sequence). The CDR3 is made up of 16 amino acids. This clone was seen a single time. Its cognate antigen is unknown. Authors' analysis steps: After removing out-of-frame reads, approximately 2 million distinct TCRbeta sequences remained. The assay was immunoSEQ multiplex PCR, and TCRdb's table has in-frame clones only and misses some. The V and J calls and clone size were taken over from that table, and D and trimming were inferred from the DNA. The table includes approximately 52,000 clones, under 80% detected once. The sort gate was single viable CD3+CD4+CD8-CD45RO+ cells for memory CD4+ T cells. CD4+ T cells were isolated by positive magnetic selection.

This rearrangement joins TRBV5-5 to TRBJ1-3; no firm D call. The receptor was isolated from an adult in good health and CMV-seronegative. The sample was memory CD4+ T cells from blood. The CDR3 DNA sequence: TGTGCCAGCAGCTTGGCTCCCCCGAAGGCTGGAAACACCATATATTTT. Amino acids: CASSLAPPKAGNTIYF. Filled out from reference TRBV5-5 and TRBJ1-3, the complete variable domain reads DAGVTQSPTHLIKTRGQQVTLRCSPISGHKSVSWYQQVLGQGPQFIFQYYEKEERGRGNFPDRFSARQFPNYSSELNVNALLLGDSALYLCASSLAPPKAGNTIYFGEGSWLTVV.